The 32 T cell receptor beta chains below all came from one sample that was sequenced in a study of cytomegalovirus exposure and HLA in healthy donors (dated by TCRdb to 2016 to 2017). Library construction relied on the immunoSEQ multiplex PCR assay. For the multiplex PCR, a mixture combining 60 forward primers for TCR Vbeta segments and 13 reverse primers for TCR Jbeta segments was used. The source is immuneACCESS, and TCRdb retained only in-frame sequences with V and J called. Part of the clones is not carried over; for the studies checked, unresolved V genes explain less than half of this, and the remainder is unexplained. This sample has about 140,000 clones in its table, and roughly two thirds of those were observed once. The ten largest account for around 1.9% of the sample. Sequencing input: PBMCs. The receptor source for this set is a male donor in good health and CMV-seronegative.

This chain connects TRBV30 to TRBJ2-1, with D unresolved. CDR3 length equals 11 residues. CDR1 GTSNPN and CDR2 SVGIG come from the germline V gene (reference sequence). V lost 5 bases to trimming and J lost 5 bases, with 7 bases between them. The CDR3 bases are TGTGCCTGGGCCAGTAACAATGAGCAGTTCTTC. Protein: CAWASNNEQFF. The variable domain in full, completed from reference TRBV30 and TRBJ2-1, reads SQTIHQWPATLVQPVGSPLSLECTVEGTSNPNLYWYRQAAGRGLQLLFYSVGIGQISSEVPQNLSASRPQDRQFILSSKKLLLSDSGFYLCAWASNNEQFFGPGTRLTVL.

V is TRBV2 and J is TRBJ1-2, with 9 bases matching TRBD1. Germline V gives CDR1 SNHLY, CDR2 FYNNEI. This CDR3 spans 13 amino acids. Unmatched junction bases numbered 6, after V lost 6 bases and J lost 7 bases. As DNA, the CDR3 is TGTGCCAGCAGCCCGGGACAGGGAACTGGCTACACCTTC. Translated: CASSPGQGTGYTF.

This chain's CDR3 is CASSVGLTGEIEAFF. The CDR3 region has the DNA TGTGCCAGCAGCGTAGGTTTAACAGGAGAAATTGAAGCTTTCTTT. The rearrangement uses TRBV9 and TRBJ1-1; D possibly corresponds to TRBD1 (5 bases). The CDR3 is 15 residues long. V lost 0 bases and J 7 bases, leaving 16 bases between the germline ends. The V gene's germline CDR1 is SGDLS and CDR2 YYNGEE.

The chain uses TRBV7-2 and TRBJ1-1; 7 bases map to TRBD1. V was pared by 5 bases and J by 1 base, with 7 bases of the junction left unmatched. The CDR3 length is 15 residues. From germline, CDR1 is SGHTA and CDR2 FQGNSA. The chain's CDR3 is CASSVRQGGNTEAFF. The CDR3, as DNA: TGTGCCAGCAGCGTAAGACAGGGAGGGAACACTGAAGCTTTCTTT.

This clone was counted between two and nine times. This chain joins TRBV5-6 and TRBJ2-5; the D gene is possibly TRBD1 (6 bases). CDR3 size: 15 residues. V was cut by 5 bases and J by 4 bases, with 18 bases left in between. The V gene's germline CDR1 is SGHDT and CDR2 YYEEEE. The CDR3 reads CASSPRTMGAETQYF. The CDR3 bases are TGTGCCAGCAGTCCCCGTACGATGGGGGCAGAGACCCAGTACTTC. The entire variable domain, with the rest obtained from reference TRBV5-6 and TRBJ2-5, is as follows: DAGVTQSPTHLIKTRGQQVTLRCSPKSGHDTVSWYQQALGQGPQFIFQYYEEEERQRGNFPDRFSGHQFPNYSSELNVNALLLGDSALYLCASSPRTMGAETQYFGPGTRLLVL.

This chain joins TRBV21-1 and TRBJ2-7; the table's D call of TRBD2 was not tested on the DNA. TRBV21-1 is deemed a pseudogene. The CDR3 runs to 13 residues. DNA of the CDR3: TGTGCCAGCAGCAAGTTCGAGACTTACGAGCAGTACTTC. Protein product: CASSKFETYEQYF.

The V call is TRBV7-2, the J call TRBJ2-2; TRBD2 aligns across 12 bases. The CDR3 loop spans 16 amino acids. Germline CDR1 reads SGHTA; CDR2 reads FQGNSA. The V gene end was trimmed by 4 bases and the J gene end by 7 bases; junction bases not matched to a gene: 7. The CDR3 DNA follows: TGTGCCAGCAGCTCCCGACTAGCGGGGGCAAACGGGGAGCTGTTTTTT. Protein product: CASSSRLAGANGELFF.

This clone was seen only a few times. V gene TRBV2 combines with J gene TRBJ2-5; TRBD2 is a possible D gene (6 bases). V lost 3 bases and J lost 1, with 9 bases in between. From germline, CDR1 is SNHLY and CDR2 FYNNEI. This CDR3 spans 14 amino acids. The CDR3, as DNA: TGTGCCAGCAGTGACTGGCGGGGCCAAGAGACCCAGTACTTC. It codes for CASSDWRGQETQYF. Full variable domain (missing parts from reference TRBV2 and TRBJ2-5): EPEVTQTPSHQVTQMGQEVILRCVPISNHLYFYWYRQILGQKVEFLVSFYNNEISEKSEIFDDQFSVERPDGSNFTLKIRSTKLEDSAMYFCASSDWRGQETQYFGPGTRLLVL.

The chain links TRBV6-5 to TRBJ2-7; D gene unclear. V shed 2 bases and J shed 6 bases, with 8 bases lying between them. Germline CDR1 is MNHEY and CDR2 is SVGAGI. The CDR3 is 12 amino acids. CDR3 sequence (DNA): TGTGCCAGCAGTTACGCGGCTTTCGAGCAGTACTTC. It yields the protein CASSYAAFEQYF.

This clone has more than one count but fewer than ten. The chain employs TRBV4-3 and TRBJ1-1; a weak D match, TRBD1 (6 bases). Germline CDR1 is LGHNA and CDR2 is YSLEER. This CDR3 has 15 amino acids. Between the trimmed V and J ends, which lost 3 bases and 1 base, there was a span of 12 bases. The CDR3: CASSHGLQGNTEAFF. CDR3 nucleotide sequence: TGCGCCAGCAGCCATGGATTACAGGGGAACACTGAAGCTTTCTTT.

This clone was observed a few times. The chain combines TRBV10-3 with TRBJ1-1, with 8 bases fitting TRBD1. J lost 10 bases, V lost 4 bases, and 2 bases had no gene match. The CDR3 is 11 amino acids. Germline CDR1 reads ENHRY; CDR2 reads SYGVKD. The CDR3 loop is CAISGGQGAFF. In DNA form, the CDR3 reads TGTGCCATCAGTGGAGGACAGGGAGCTTTCTTT.

V and J are TRBV6-5 and TRBJ2-1; 12 positions agree with TRBD2. Per the germline V gene, CDR1 is MNHEY and CDR2 is SVGAGI. Losses at the gene ends were 5 bases for V and 11 bases for J; bases not matched to a gene: 10. The CDR3 sequence is 15 residues long. The CDR3 coding sequence is TGTGCCAGCAGTACCTGGACTAGCGGGACCCTCAAGCAGTTCTTC. Translated: CASSTWTSGTLKQFF.

V gene TRBV5-6 combines with J gene TRBJ1-2; D remains ambiguous. V was pared by 4 bases and J by 3 bases, with 7 bases between. The CDR3 covers 12 residues. In germline, CDR1 is SGHDT, CDR2 YYEEEE. CDR3 protein: CASSRLDYGYTF. CDR3 sequence (DNA): TGTGCCAGCAGCCGTTTAGACTATGGCTACACCTTC.

The gene calls are TRBV28 and TRBJ2-6, with D possibly TRBD1 on 6 matching bases. The CDR3 covers 15 residues. The V end was cut by 6 bases, the J end by 4 bases, with 13 bases between. Germline V gives CDR1 MDHEN, CDR2 SYDVKM. The CDR3 DNA follows: TGTGCCAGCAGAAATCAGGGGTCCGGGGCCAACGTCCTGACTTTC. This encodes CASRNQGSGANVLTF.

The chain recombines TRBV6-5 with TRBJ1-5; 7 positions agree with TRBD1. V lost 5 bases, J lost 2 bases, and 6 bases stayed unmatched. Germline-derived CDR1 and CDR2 are MNHEY and SVGAGI. This CDR3 has 15 amino acids. CDR3 loop: CASSRGGSGNQPQHF. CDR3 DNA: TGTGCCAGCAGTCGAGGGGGCTCTGGCAATCAGCCCCAGCATTTT.

This chain joins TRBV28 and TRBJ2-7, with TRBD2 as a possible D gene (6 bases). Germline CDR1 reads MDHEN; CDR2 reads SYDVKM. The CDR3 extends over 15 amino acids. V was pared by 7 bases and J by 0 bases, with 16 bases between. This CDR3 reads CASKNGGGTSYEQYF. The CDR3 DNA reads as TGTGCCAGCAAGAACGGGGGTGGGACCTCCTACGAGCAGTACTTC. Variable domain in full (rest from reference TRBV28 and TRBJ2-7): DVKVTQSSRYLVKRTGEKVFLECVQDMDHENMFWYRQDPGLGLRLIYFSYDVKMKEKGDIPEGYSVSREKKERFSLILESASTNQTSMYLCASKNGGGTSYEQYFGPGTRLTVT.

The chain links TRBV5-1 to TRBJ2-1, with D possibly TRBD2 on 7 matching bases. CDR1 and CDR2 (germline): SGHRS, YFSETQ. V was shortened by 7 bases and J by 0 bases, with 14 bases between the two germline ends. This CDR3 has 15 amino acids. CDR3 amino acids: CASGGGGTSYNEQFF. CDR3 nucleotide sequence: TGCGCCAGCGGGGGAGGGGGAACCTCCTACAATGAGCAGTTCTTC.

The rearrangement joins TRBV5-1 to TRBJ2-6, with a tentative D call TRBD2 (5 bases). The germline CDR1 and CDR2 sequences are SGHRS and YFSETQ. V gave up 6 bases and J gave up 2 bases, with 12 bases separating them. This CDR3 has 15 residues. In DNA, the CDR3 is TGCGCCAGCACTCAAGAGAGGGCTGGGGCCAACGTCCTGACTTTC. Its translation: CASTQERAGANVLTF.

Worth noting for this clone: The sample contains more than one DNA sequence encoding this CDR3. The rearrangement uses TRBV7-6 and TRBJ2-1; TRBD2 matches at 8 bases. The CDR3 spans 15 residues. Germline V gene sequence: CDR1 SGHVS, CDR2 FNYEAQ. V was pared by 5 bases and J by 4 bases, with 7 bases of the junction left unmatched. The CDR3 DNA reads as TGTGCCAGCAGCCTGCTAGCGGGCCTTTACAATGAGCAGTTCTTC. It specifies CASSLLAGLYNEQFF.

The chain is built from TRBV7-9 and TRBJ2-1, with D unclear. V was cut by 1 base and J by 7 bases, with 5 bases left in between. Germline V CDR1 and CDR2: SEHNR, FQNEAQ (reference sequence). The CDR3 is 12 residues long. CDR3 protein: CASSLVTNEQFF. CDR3 nucleotide sequence: TGTGCCAGCAGCTTAGTAACTAATGAGCAGTTCTTC.

This sequence joins TRBV5-6 and TRBJ2-5; TRBD1 agrees at 7 bases. Germline trimming cut 4 bases from V and 4 bases from J; bases unmatched to any gene: 10. The CDR3 consists of 15 residues. CDR1 is SGHDT, CDR2 YYEEEE, per germline. The CDR3 here is CASSTTQGVGETQYF. In nucleotides, the CDR3 is TGTGCCAGCAGCACCACCCAGGGGGTGGGAGAGACCCAGTACTTC. The whole variable domain, remainder taken from reference TRBV5-6 and TRBJ2-5, is DAGVTQSPTHLIKTRGQQVTLRCSPKSGHDTVSWYQQALGQGPQFIFQYYEEEERQRGNFPDRFSGHQFPNYSSELNVNALLLGDSALYLCASSTTQGVGETQYFGPGTRLLVL.

This clone was counted a single time. The V gene is TRBV7-9, the J gene TRBJ1-2; D may be TRBD1 (6 bases). CDR3 length: 17 amino acids. V was trimmed by 7 bases and J by 7 bases, leaving 28 bases between them. From germline, CDR1 is SEHNR and CDR2 FQNEAQ (reference sequence). The CDR3 protein is CASTSIEVTGSWSGYTF. As DNA, the CDR3 is TGTGCCAGCACATCGATCGAAGTTACAGGGAGTTGGTCTGGCTACACCTTC. Together with reference TRBV7-9 and TRBJ1-2, the CDR3 gives the full variable domain: DTGVSQNPRHKITKRGQNVTFRCDPISEHNRLYWYRQTLGQGPEFLTYFQNEAQLEKSRLLSDRFSAERPKGSFSTLEIQRTEQGDSAMYLCASTSIEVTGSWSGYTFGSGTRLTVV.

This clone occurred many times. The chain uses TRBV27 and TRBJ1-5; 7 nucleotides agree with TRBD1. Per the germline V gene, CDR1 is MNHEY and CDR2 is SMNVEV (reference sequence). The CDR3 length is 15 residues. V gave up 7 bases and J gave up 0 bases; unmatched junction bases: 6. This chain's CDR3 is CASKLGTASNQPQHF. CDR3 sequence (DNA): TGTGCCAGCAAACTCGGGACAGCTAGCAATCAGCCCCAGCATTTT.

V and J are TRBV11-2 and TRBJ2-7; TRBD1 matches at 8 bases. CDR1 and CDR2 (germline): SGHAT, FQNNGV. Unmatched junction bases numbered 14, after V lost 5 bases and J lost 2 bases. The CDR3 contains 17 residues. CDR3 DNA sequence: TGTGCCAGCAGCCCAATAAATAGACAGGGGACACCCTACGAGCAGTACTTC. It is translated as CASSPINRQGTPYEQYF.

This chain uses TRBV7-6 with TRBJ2-5; the D gene is possibly TRBD1 (6 bases). The CDR3 is made up of 15 amino acids. CDR1 SGHVS and CDR2 FNYEAQ come from the germline V gene. Trimming took off 1 base at V and 1 base at J, with 10 bases between the two ends. CDR3 loop: CASSLDVGAQETQYF. CDR3 bases: TGTGCCAGCAGCTTAGACGTGGGGGCCCAAGAGACCCAGTACTTC.

The V gene is TRBV19, the J gene TRBJ1-2; 8 positions match TRBD1. Trimming at V came to 5 bases and at J to 3 bases, leaving 5 bases not matched to a gene. Germline-derived CDR1 and CDR2 are LNHDA and SQIVND (reference sequence). The CDR3 spans 14 residues. DNA for the CDR3: TGTGCCAGTAGTGAACAGGGGGGCGACTATGGCTACACCTTC. Translated, it gives CASSEQGGDYGYTF. The full variable domain, completed using reference TRBV19 and TRBJ1-2, is DGGITQSPKYLFRKEGQNVTLSCEQNLNHDAMYWYRQDPGQGLRLIYYSQIVNDFQKGDIAEGYSVSREKKESFPLTVTSAQKNPTAFYLCASSEQGGDYGYTFGSGTRLTVV.

This chain links TRBV28 with TRBJ2-7; 12 bases are a match to TRBD2. Germline V gives CDR1 MDHEN, CDR2 SYDVKM. V was clipped by 5 bases and J by 2 bases; unmatched bases: 10. The CDR3 totals 17 residues. The CDR3 DNA is TGTGCCAGCAGTCTAATAACCTGGACTAGCGGGACCTACGAGCAGTACTTC. Residues: CASSLITWTSGTYEQYF.

This clone occurred a few times. V gene TRBV19 combines with J gene TRBJ2-5; 9 bases are shared with TRBD1. Germline V lookup: CDR1 LNHDA, CDR2 SQIVND (reference sequence). J was trimmed by 11 bases and V by 9 bases; bases with no gene match: 10. The CDR3 contains 12 residues. Here the CDR3 DNA reads TGTGCCAGCCAGGGACAGGGTGGGGAGCAGTACTTC. This sequence encodes CASQGQGGEQYF.

This clone has a single count. The chain is built from TRBV30 and TRBJ1-6, with no clear D. CDR3 length: 16 amino acids. The V gene lost 2 bases and the J gene lost 7 bases, with 18 bases spanning the gap. Germline assignment: CDR1 GTSNPN and CDR2 SVGIG (reference sequence). CDR3 loop: CAWSQTLIGGNSPLHF. CDR3 coding DNA: TGTGCCTGGAGTCAGACTCTCATCGGCGGGAATTCACCCCTCCACTTT.

The rearrangement links TRBV21-1 to TRBJ2-7; the listed D gene, TRBD1, was not tested against the DNA. TRBV21-1 is a pseudogene locus. The CDR3 has 13 amino acids. Here the CDR3 reads CARNRGPTYEQYF. The CDR3 coding sequence is TGTGCCAGGAACAGGGGCCCCACCTACGAGCAGTACTTC.

The genes are TRBV5-1 and TRBJ2-3; tentative D call: TRBD2 (5 bases). Trimming stripped 0 bases from V and 5 bases from J, with 13 bases between. Germline V gene data show CDR1 as SGHRS and CDR2 as YFSETQ. The CDR3 runs to 15 residues. The chain's CDR3 is CASSLVPGRGDTQYF. CDR3 nucleotides: TGCGCCAGCAGCTTGGTGCCAGGACGGGGAGATACGCAGTATTTT. Full variable domain (remainder filled in from reference TRBV5-1 and TRBJ2-3): KAGVTQTPRYLIKTRGQQVTLSCSPISGHRSVSWYQQTPGQGLQFLFEYFSETQRNKGNFPGRFSGRQFSNSRSEMNVSTLELGDSALYLCASSLVPGRGDTQYFGPGTRLTVL.

A few counts support this clone. The chain recombines TRBV4-1 with TRBJ1-1, with D possibly being TRBD1 (6 bases). V was cut by 4 bases and J by 5 bases, with 14 bases left in between. The CDR3 is made up of 14 amino acids. CDR1 MGHRA and CDR2 YSYEKL come from the germline V gene. Written as DNA, the CDR3 is TGCGCCAGCAGCCCTGCGAGGGGGGGAACTGAAGCTTTCTTT. This encodes CASSPARGGTEAFF.